The T cell receptor (beta chain) described here comes from a study of beta chain features in type 1 diabetes. Study-level information: Age and gender were similar between patients and healthy donors, as were cell yields. Sorted cells examined across all samples numbered 100 million to 140 million.

Trimming at V came to 7 bases and at J to 5 bases, leaving 2 bases not matched to a gene. This CDR3 spans 13 amino acids. Germline lookup yields CDR1 MNHEY and CDR2 SVGAGI. This clone has just one count. The antigen is undetermined. Sequenced material consisted of expressed TCRB transcripts (all of the isolated RNA was reverse transcribed). TCRdb's copy holds only in-frame clones and misses some; the assay was immunoSEQ multiplex PCR. The data hold 900,000 or so clones, with 17% observed a single time. Overall study findings and caveats: Insertion counts at VDJ junctions were lower in type 1 diabetes patients, who also showed more deletions there. TCRB repertoires of naive, central memory and Treg cells appeared more similar among patients than among healthy donors.

Sequencing used naive CD4+ T cells from blood. This clonotype was sampled from a woman between 18 and 30 years old in good health. The genes are TRBV6-5 and TRBJ2-1; 10 nucleotides align to TRBD2. CDR3: CASTGLADNEQFF. CDR3 DNA sequence: TGTGCCAGCACAGGACTAGCGGACAATGAGCAGTTCTTC.